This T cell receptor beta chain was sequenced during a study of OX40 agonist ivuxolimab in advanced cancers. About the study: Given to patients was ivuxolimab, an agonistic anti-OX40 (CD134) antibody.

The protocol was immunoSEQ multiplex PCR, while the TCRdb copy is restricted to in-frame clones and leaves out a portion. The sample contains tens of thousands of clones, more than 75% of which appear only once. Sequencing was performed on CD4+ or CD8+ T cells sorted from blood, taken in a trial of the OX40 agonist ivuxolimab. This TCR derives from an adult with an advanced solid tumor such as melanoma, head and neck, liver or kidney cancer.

The CDR3 region is CASSLNLNTEAFF. CDR3 DNA: TGTGCCAGCAGCTTAAACCTGAACACTGAAGCTTTCTTT. V gene TRBV11-2 combines with J gene TRBJ1-1; D call uncertain. Deletions cut 2 bases from V and 0 bases from J, with 4 bases between. CDR3 length equals 13 residues. Per germline, CDR1 SGHAT and CDR2 FQNNGV.